These 27 T cell receptor beta chains came from one sample sequenced in a study of vaccination and CD4 T cells after COVID-19 (dated by TCRdb to between 2021 and 2023). Receptor libraries were prepared by PCR. Sequencing relied on an Illumina iSeq 100. In-frame beta chains were kept once TCRdb had trimmed the public reads at Q25 with fastp and called clones with MiXCR. Rows with a matching CDR3 protein are joined into one entry that keeps the most common DNA and genes. Across this sample there are 30,000 or so distinct CDR3 sequences, with 49% seen only once. The top ten constitute 5.8% of the sample. The sample's time point label, in plain terms: late sampling 161 to 241 days after vaccination in a few convalescent patients. The input for sequencing was CD4+ T cells from blood, taken about 7 months after SARS-CoV-2 vaccination. The origin of the receptors is a human donor who had recovered from COVID-19.

A few counts support this clonotype. V usage is TRBV27 and J usage is TRBJ2-3; 8 nucleotides match TRBD2. Germline loops: CDR1 MNHEY, CDR2 SMNVEV (reference sequence). V shed 6 bases, J shed 2 bases, and the junction held 4 bases outside the gene matches. This CDR3 is built from 14 residues. CDR3 region: CASSQREPTDTQYF. DNA for the CDR3: TGTGCCAGCAGCCAGCGGGAGCCCACAGATACGCAGTATTTT.

V and J are TRBV15 and TRBJ2-7; D gene uncertain. Trimming took 0 bases from V and 2 from J, leaving 11 bases between them. Per germline, CDR1 LNHNV and CDR2 YYDKDF (reference sequence). CDR3 size: 15 residues. CDR3: CATSRDLTETYEQYF. The CDR3 coding sequence is TGTGCCACCAGCAGAGATTTGACGGAAACCTACGAGCAGTACTTC.

By frequency in the sample, this clonotype is medium-sized. This chain uses TRBV14 with TRBJ1-5, with TRBD1 as a possible D gene (6 bases). CDR3 length: 14 residues. CDR1 and CDR2 from the germline V gene are SGHDN and FVKESK. The V end lost 4 bases, the J end lost 9 bases, and 16 bases lay between the germline ends. The CDR3: CASSLGVGGAPQHF. The CDR3, as DNA: TGTGCCAGCAGCCTCGGAGTAGGGGGAGCGCCCCAGCATTTT. Full variable domain (rest looked up from reference TRBV14 and TRBJ1-5): EAGVTQFPSHSVIEKGQTVTLRCDPISGHDNLYWYRRVMGKEIKFLLHFVKESKQDESGMPNNRFLAERTGGTYSTLKVQPAELEDSGVYFCASSLGVGGAPQHFGDGTRLSIL.

The table lists this clonotype with a few counts. The rearrangement uses TRBV10-3 and TRBJ1-1; D uncertain. V was trimmed by 3 bases and J by 3 bases, leaving 11 bases between them. CDR3 length: 14 amino acids. The germline V gene has CDR1 ENHRY and CDR2 SYGVKD. The CDR3 loop reads CAISEGPGYTEAFF. CDR3 nucleotide sequence: TGTGCCATCAGTGAAGGGCCGGGTTACACTGAAGCTTTCTTT.

As for this clonotype: A junction end diverges from the germline sequence, so it may reflect a read error. The V gene is TRBV29-1, the J gene TRBJ2-2; 7 nucleotides align to TRBD2. Germline assignment: CDR1 SQVTM and CDR2 ANQGSEA. The CDR3 loop spans 13 amino acids. The chain's CDR3 is CSAEMTSPGELFF. CDR3 nucleotides: TGCAGCGCTGAAATGACTAGCCCAGGGGAGCTGTTTTTT.

This clonotype is labeled as medium-sized. The chain employs TRBV7-9 and TRBJ2-2; D perhaps matches TRBD2 (6 bases). V lost 3 bases and J 5 bases, leaving 13 bases between the germline ends. The CDR3 length is 15 residues. The germline V gene encodes CDR1 SEHNR and CDR2 FQNEAQ (reference sequence). The CDR3: CASSLGLPLTGELFF. CDR3 nucleotides: TGTGCCAGCAGCTTGGGACTCCCTTTGACCGGGGAGCTGTTTTTT. Drawing the rest from reference TRBV7-9 and TRBJ2-2, the complete variable domain is DTGVSQNPRHKITKRGQNVTFRCDPISEHNRLYWYRQTLGQGPEFLTYFQNEAQLEKSRLLSDRFSAERPKGSFSTLEIQRTEQGDSAMYLCASSLGLPLTGELFFGEGSRLTVL.

The chain combines TRBV2 with TRBJ1-5, with D uncertain. This CDR3 has 17 amino acids. V lost 4 bases and J 0 bases, leaving 16 bases between the germline ends. Germline V gene data show CDR1 as SNHLY and CDR2 as FYNNEI. The CDR3 region is CASSAYPGTFSNQPQHF. For the CDR3, the DNA is TGTGCCAGCAGTGCCTACCCAGGAACTTTTAGCAATCAGCCCCAGCATTTT.

The chain has TRBV11-2 and TRBJ2-5; TRBD2 might be the D (6 bases). V dropped 5 bases and J dropped 2 bases, with 12 bases sitting between them. The CDR3 spans 14 residues. CDR1 SGHAT and CDR2 FQNNGV come from the germline V gene. The CDR3 protein is CASSRGREQETQYF. In DNA, the CDR3 is TGTGCCAGCAGCCGGGGCCGGGAGCAAGAGACCCAGTACTTC.

The chain has TRBV7-8 and TRBJ1-1, with TRBD1 identical over 8 bases. The CDR3 totals 16 residues. The V segment lost 2 bases and the J segment 3 bases; nucleotides outside the gene matches: 8. The germline V gene has CDR1 SGHVS and CDR2 FQNEAQ. The CDR3 DNA follows: TGTGCCAGCAGCTTATCCCAGGGGGCGGGGGACACTGAAGCTTTCTTT. It yields the protein CASSLSQGAGDTEAFF.

V and J are TRBV27 and TRBJ2-5; a possible D gene is TRBD2 (5 bases). With 2 bases removed from V and 1 base from J, the gap between germline ends came to 11 bases. This CDR3 has 15 amino acids. The germline V gene encodes CDR1 MNHEY and CDR2 SMNVEV (reference sequence). The CDR3 nucleotides read TGTGCCAGCAGTTTAGGACTCTTCCCCCAAGAGACCCAGTACTTC. Its translation: CASSLGLFPQETQYF.

The chain employs TRBV20-1 and TRBJ1-6; 8 bases are a match to TRBD1. The germline gives CDR1 DFQATT, CDR2 SNEGSKA (reference sequence). Trimming took 0 bases from V and 9 from J; bases not matched to a gene: 19. The CDR3 covers 19 residues. The DNA of the CDR3 is TGCAGTGCTAGAGATCGCGCATCGTTCTGGACAGGGAAGGGTTCACCCCTCCACTTT. It specifies CSARDRASFWTGKGSPLHF.

CDR3: CSARPPMAGGNTEAFF. DNA of the CDR3: TGCAGTGCTAGACCACCGATGGCAGGGGGGAACACTGAAGCTTTCTTT. This chain uses TRBV20-1 with TRBJ1-1; 7 bases are shared with TRBD1. Per germline, CDR1 DFQATT and CDR2 SNEGSKA (reference sequence). Trimming took 2 bases from V and 1 from J; bases not matched to a gene: 10. The CDR3 has 16 amino acids.

The J gene is TRBJ2-1, the V gene TRBV20-1; TRBD2 matches 7 bases. Germline CDR1 reads DFQATT; CDR2 reads SNEGSKA (reference sequence). V was pared by 4 bases and J by 8 bases, with 14 bases of the junction left unmatched. The CDR3 is 15 residues long. The CDR3: CSATEMTSTIDEQFF. Written as DNA, the CDR3 is TGCAGTGCTACTGAAATGACTAGCACGATAGATGAGCAGTTCTTC.

The chain employs TRBV7-2 and TRBJ2-1; the match to TRBD1 covers 9 bases. Germline trimming cut 5 bases from V and 3 bases from J; bases unmatched to any gene: 8. Looked up from germline, CDR1 is SGHTA and CDR2 is FQGNSA. CDR3 length equals 16 residues. The CDR3 protein is CASSLQTGGIYNEQFF. The CDR3, as DNA: TGTGCCAGCAGCCTCCAGACAGGGGGTATCTACAATGAGCAGTTCTTC.

This clonotype came up a few times. The gene calls are TRBV20-1 and TRBJ2-3, with 7 bases matching TRBD2. Trimming cost V 0 bases and J 3 bases; bases outside gene matches: 6. This CDR3 is 15 amino acids long. Germline CDR1 and CDR2: DFQATT and SNEGSKA (reference sequence). The CDR3 region is CSARDGRESTDTQYF. The DNA for the CDR3 is TGCAGTGCTAGAGATGGGCGGGAGTCGACAGATACGCAGTATTTT.

This clonotype appeared once. The genes are TRBV20-1 and TRBJ2-1; TRBD2 aligns across 11 bases. V dropped 1 base and J dropped 6; count of bases not matched to a gene: 8. Germline V gene lookup returns CDR1 DFQATT and CDR2 SNEGSKA (reference sequence). The CDR3 contains 16 residues. The CDR3 loop is CSARAPGLAAANEQFF. CDR3 DNA: TGCAGTGCTAGAGCTCCGGGACTAGCGGCCGCCAATGAGCAGTTCTTC.

This chain joins TRBV5-5 and TRBJ2-7; possibly TRBD1 for D (6 bases). CDR1 and CDR2 from the germline V gene are SGHKS and YYEKEE (reference sequence). Trimming took off 0 bases at V and 3 bases at J, with 13 bases between the two ends. CDR3 size: 15 residues. Here the CDR3 reads CASSLVQGFLYEQYF. CDR3 sequence (DNA): TGTGCCAGCAGCTTGGTACAGGGCTTCCTCTACGAGCAGTACTTC. Full variable domain (missing parts from reference TRBV5-5 and TRBJ2-7): DAGVTQSPTHLIKTRGQQVTLRCSPISGHKSVSWYQQVLGQGPQFIFQYYEKEERGRGNFPDRFSARQFPNYSSELNVNALLLGDSALYLCASSLVQGFLYEQYFGPGTRLTVT.

The CDR3 region is CASSKGLAGGGRETQYF. The CDR3 nucleotides are TGTGCCAGTAGTAAGGGACTAGCGGGAGGAGGGCGGGAGACCCAGTACTTC. V gene TRBV19 combines with J gene TRBJ2-5, with 15 bases matching TRBD2. V lost 4 bases to trimming and J lost 5 bases; unmatched junction nucleotides: 8. Germline V gene sequence: CDR1 LNHDA, CDR2 SQIVND (reference sequence). The CDR3 extends over 17 amino acids.

This chain links TRBV7-9 with TRBJ2-7, with a tentative D call TRBD2 (5 bases). Deletions cut 4 bases from V and 1 base from J, with 14 bases between. The germline V gene has CDR1 SEHNR and CDR2 FQNEAQ (reference sequence). This CDR3 comprises 15 residues. CDR3 sequence: CASSSQAESSYEQYF. The CDR3 nucleotides read TGTGCCAGCAGCTCCCAAGCGGAGTCTTCCTACGAGCAGTACTTC. Combining the CDR3 with reference TRBV7-9 and TRBJ2-7 gives the whole variable domain DTGVSQNPRHKITKRGQNVTFRCDPISEHNRLYWYRQTLGQGPEFLTYFQNEAQLEKSRLLSDRFSAERPKGSFSTLEIQRTEQGDSAMYLCASSSQAESSYEQYFGPGTRLTVT.

This clonotype occurred once. This chain joins TRBV10-3 and TRBJ2-1, with D perhaps being TRBD1 or TRBD2 (5 bases each). Trimming left V 0 bases short and J 9 bases short, with 18 bases between. Germline V gene lookup returns CDR1 ENHRY and CDR2 SYGVKD. The CDR3 totals 16 residues. In DNA form, the CDR3 reads TGTGCCATCAGTGAGTCGAAAGTGGGACCATTCAGTGAGCAGTTCTTC. Translated, it gives CAISESKVGPFSEQFF.

The chain joins TRBV6-4 to TRBJ2-5; possibly TRBD2 for D (7 bases). The germline V gene encodes CDR1 MRHNA and CDR2 SNTAGT. This CDR3 is 18 amino acids long. Trimming shortened V by 5 bases and J by 7 bases, and 29 bases separated the two germline ends. The CDR3 reads CASSSRKGGGLGSGTQYF. CDR3 nucleotides: TGTGCCAGCAGTTCACGCAAAGGGGGGGGCCTGGGGTCTGGGACCCAGTACTTC.

This sequence joins TRBV12-3 or TRBV12-4 and TRBJ2-3, with D possibly matching TRBD2 (6 bases). Trimming cost V 4 bases and J 2 bases, with 10 bases left between them. The CDR3 totals 14 residues. The CDR3 DNA reads as TGTGCCAGCAGTTATGGCGGGAACACAGATACGCAGTATTTT. It specifies CASSYGGNTDTQYF.

The chain joins TRBV20-1 to TRBJ2-3; D ambiguous. This CDR3 is built from 15 residues. CDR1 DFQATT and CDR2 SNEGSKA come from the germline V gene (reference sequence). The V end was cut by 4 bases, the J end by 1 base, with 15 bases between. CDR3: CSATYSPRGTDTQYF. The CDR3 DNA is TGCAGTGCTACCTATTCACCTAGGGGCACAGATACGCAGTATTTT.

The gene calls are TRBV30 and TRBJ1-5; 10 bases are shared with TRBD1. Germline assignment: CDR1 GTSNPN and CDR2 SVGIG (reference sequence). The CDR3 length is 13 residues. With 5 bases clipped from V and 4 bases from J, the junction kept 2 bases outside the gene matches. CDR3 loop: CAWAGQGNQPQHF. For the CDR3, the DNA is TGTGCCTGGGCGGGACAGGGGAATCAGCCCCAGCATTTT.

In this sample, this clonotype turned up a few times. CDR3 amino acids: CASIRTSGDSTDTQYF. Written as DNA, the CDR3 is TGTGCCAGTATCCGGACTAGCGGGGATTCTACAGATACGCAGTATTTT. The chain combines TRBV19 with TRBJ2-3, with 12 bases fitting TRBD2. CDR1 is LNHDA, CDR2 SQIVND, per germline (reference sequence). The CDR3 covers 16 residues. Losses at the gene ends were 7 bases for V and 3 bases for J; bases not matched to a gene: 8.

The table lists this clonotype with a few counts. The chain employs TRBV10-1 and TRBJ1-1; D is uncertain. The V end lost 8 bases, the J end lost 0 bases, and 16 bases lay between the germline ends. The CDR3 runs 15 residues. In germline, CDR1 is WNHNN, CDR2 SYGVQD (reference sequence). CDR3: CASRVGGVMNTEAFF. DNA for the CDR3: TGCGCCAGCCGAGTCGGTGGGGTCATGAACACTGAAGCTTTCTTT.

This chain joins TRBV20-1 and TRBJ1-5; perhaps TRBD1 as D (6 bases). The CDR3 has 16 residues. V lost 3 bases and J lost 0, with 15 bases in between. From germline, CDR1 is DFQATT and CDR2 SNEGSKA (reference sequence). The CDR3 here is CSARWRDTYSNQPQHF. DNA for the CDR3: TGCAGTGCTAGGTGGCGGGACACTTATAGCAATCAGCCCCAGCATTTT.